A selection of T cell receptor beta chains follows, all from one sample in a study of blood T cell repertoires in COVID-19. This table comes from immunoSEQ multiplex PCR, and its TCRdb copy is limited to in-frame clones, with some not included. Altogether some 200,000 clones are present, under 90% being singletons, with the ten largest covering 8% to 11%. The sequenced sample consisted of peripheral blood. All receptors derive from an elderly woman with COVID-19, enrolled during active disease. The CDR3 runs from the conserved cysteine through the conserved F or W. D genes are given only for firm matches. A row's size may be missing; if present it is once, few, many or a size class.

j_gene: TRBJ2-3; abundance: .; d_gene: TRBD1; v_gene: TRBV27; CDR3aa: CASRPGTVSTDTQYF; CDR3nt: TGTGCCAGCAGACCCGGGACAGTCAGCACAGATACGCAGTATTTT
j_gene: TRBJ2-7; abundance: .; d_gene: TRBD1; v_gene: TRBV27; CDR3aa: CASSWTGVSYEQYF; CDR3nt: TGTGCCAGCAGTTGGACAGGGGTCTCCTACGAGCAGTACTTC
j_gene: TRBJ1-2; abundance: .; d_gene: .; v_gene: TRBV30; CDR3aa: CAFTPQASNYGYTF; CDR3nt: TGTGCCTTCACGCCACAGGCGTCGAACTATGGCTACACCTTC
j_gene: TRBJ2-2; abundance: .; d_gene: TRBD1; v_gene: TRBV11-3; CDR3aa: CASSQTRTGSNTGELFF; CDR3nt: TGTGCCAGCAGCCAAACCCGGACAGGTTCGAACACCGGGGAGCTGTTTTTT
j_gene: TRBJ1-5; abundance: .; d_gene: TRBD1; v_gene: TRBV14; CDR3aa: CASSQRGSLHPTGSDQPQHF; CDR3nt: TGTGCCAGCAGCCAACGTGGATCGTTGCATCCGACAGGGTCCGACCAGCCCCAGCATTTT
j_gene: TRBJ1-1; abundance: .; d_gene: .; v_gene: TRBV5-1; CDR3aa: CASRTTMNTEAFF; CDR3nt: TGCGCCAGCAGGACTACAATGAACACTGAAGCTTTCTTT
j_gene: TRBJ2-2; abundance: .; d_gene: TRBD2; v_gene: TRBV3-1/TRBV3-2; CDR3aa: CASSQVGTGTSGGARYAGELFF; CDR3nt: TGTGCCAGCAGCCAAGTGGGGACCGGGACTAGCGGGGGGGCTCGTTACGCCGGGGAGCTGTTTTTT
j_gene: TRBJ2-3; abundance: .; d_gene: .; v_gene: TRBV7-2; CDR3aa: CASSLLGFTDTQYF; CDR3nt: TGTGCCAGCAGCTTACTCGGGTTCACAGATACGCAGTATTTT
j_gene: TRBJ1-1; abundance: .; d_gene: .; v_gene: TRBV14; CDR3aa: CASSQDLVVGREAFF; CDR3nt: TGTGCCAGCAGCCAAGATCTAGTAGTTGGAAGGGAAGCTTTCTTT
j_gene: TRBJ2-5; abundance: .; d_gene: TRBD2; v_gene: TRBV15; CDR3aa: CATSNYPGTNLQETQYF; CDR3nt: TGTGCCACCAGCAACTATCCCGGGACTAACCTCCAAGAGACCCAGTACTTC
j_gene: TRBJ2-3; abundance: once; d_gene: TRBD1; v_gene: TRBV6-5; CDR3aa: CASTPRDRGTDTQYF; CDR3nt: TGTGCCAGCACCCCCCGGGACAGGGGCACAGATACGCAGTATTTT
j_gene: TRBJ2-7; abundance: .; d_gene: TRBD1; v_gene: TRBV18; CDR3aa: CASSPGTGEEQYF; CDR3nt: TGTGCCAGCTCCCCCGGGACAGGGGAAGAGCAGTACTTC
j_gene: TRBJ2-5; abundance: .; d_gene: TRBD1; v_gene: TRBV2; CDR3aa: CASSKDRGLGETQYF; CDR3nt: TGTGCCAGCAGTAAGGACAGGGGGCTTGGAGAGACCCAGTACTTC
j_gene: TRBJ2-1; abundance: .; d_gene: .; v_gene: TRBV5-1; CDR3aa: CASSSRGGGNEQFF; CDR3nt: TGCGCCAGCAGCTCGCGAGGGGGAGGGAATGAGCAGTTCTTC
j_gene: TRBJ1-5; abundance: few; d_gene: .; v_gene: TRBV15; CDR3aa: CATSRGVDQPQHF; CDR3nt: TGTGCCACCAGCAGAGGTGTAGATCAGCCCCAGCATTTT
j_gene: TRBJ1-2; abundance: .; d_gene: .; v_gene: TRBV14; CDR3aa: CASSQAVNYGYTF; CDR3nt: TGTGCCAGCAGCCAAGCGGTTAACTATGGCTACACCTTC